This TCR beta chain originates from a study of CD8+ T cells in alopecia areata (dated by TCRdb to between 2017 and 2018). Regarding the research as a whole: The treated patients took part in an open-label pilot trial in which moderate-to-severe alopecia areata was treated with oral tofacitinib at 5 to 10 mg twice daily. Patients received tofacitinib for 6 to 18 months and were then followed off drug for 6 months to check for delayed response and recurrence. For the treated patients, the SALT score, which quantifies what percentage of scalp surface area is affected, served as the measure of disease severity. To study T cell clonal expansion in alopecia areata, the researchers applied high-throughput TCRbeta sequencing to both the C3H/HeJ mouse model and human patients. Human TCRbeta sequencing covered scalp tissue and sorted CD4+ and CD8+ peripheral blood T cells from patchy and totalis/universalis alopecia areata patients and healthy controls. Biopsies were taken from tofacitinib-treated patients at baseline and again at 4 and 24 weeks into treatment, and several of those patients also had a later scalp biopsy. Scalp clonality was compared among normal scalp (n=4), patchy alopecia areata scalp (n=8), and alopecia totalis/universalis scalp (n=8). RNA was extracted with the PAXgene miRNA kit for fixed scalp, the miRNeasy kit for PBMCs, and the RNeasy kit for mouse skin. TCRbeta CDR3 regions were amplified by immunoSEQ multiplex PCR with 35 Vbeta forward and 13 Jbeta reverse primers.

Library generation was performed with the immunoSEQ multiplex PCR assay. For TCR sequencing, RNA was extracted from every sample and reverse transcribed into cDNA to serve as template. First-strand cDNA was synthesized using SuperScript III with a 2:1 mix of oligo-dT and random hexamers. A synthetic immune receptor repertoire was used to gauge amplification bias, and whatever bias remained was removed computationally. Per the source publication's procedure: Raw reads were preprocessed to remove errors, and CDR3 was defined according to IMGT conventions as the region from the conserved cysteine to phenylalanine. Clonality was computed by normalizing Shannon entropy by log2 of the number of productive unique TCRs and subtracting the result from 1. Whether each scalp clone was CD4 or CD8 was inferred by checking scalp TCRbeta sequences against the CD4 and CD8 repertoires from sorted blood. This is the immuneACCESS table as TCRdb keeps it, with only in-frame sequences that have V and J called. A part of the clones is gone; compared with another copy, unresolved V genes explain less than half, and the rest is unexplained. From that table come the V and J calls and clone size; the DNA was used to work out D and trimming. This sample gives 200,000 to 250,000 clones in total; 66% of them show up just once. The biggest ten clones account for 1.2% of the sample.

Summary of the overall study and its limitations: Many expanded lesional clones were found to persist in scalp and blood during tofacitinib treatment, and relapse after treatment cessation may be partly explained by this persistence. Unlike mouse skin, where gammadelta T cells dominate, normal human skin contains resident alphabeta T cells that get sequenced too, which complicates analysis of the scalp TCR repertoire. Compared with normal scalp, lesional scalp had higher clonality and more expanded CD8+ clones, particularly in alopecia totalis/universalis, a pattern that suggests antigenic drive. The treated cohort was small, with a single nonresponder, so links between baseline CD8+ expansion and response need larger studies. Compared with mice, TCR sequences shared between patients were less clear, possibly partly because of HLA diversity across the patient population. Tofacitinib significantly lowered scalp clonality and the number of expanded CD8+ clones among the top 100 scalp clones.

The intended sense of this specimen's treatment or condition label: oral pan-JAK inhibitor, 5-10 mg twice daily. Peripheral blood and lesional scalp punch biopsies were obtained from patients with alopecia areata. PBMCs were separated by density centrifugation and stained for CD3, CD4 and CD8, after which CD4+ and CD8+ T cells were sorted on a FACSAria. In regard to this clone: Which antigen it targets is not known. There are no base qualities to consult, and no much larger clone falls within one base. The sample contains more than one DNA sequence encoding this CDR3.

Its CDR3 holds 15 amino acids, cysteine through phenylalanine. The DNA shown is the 45-base CDR3, in frame from base 1. The CDR1 and CDR2 encoded by the germline V gene are SGDLS and YYNGEE. V loses 3 bases at its end and J loses 3 bases; junction bases beyond the gene matches: 3. The sequencing here drew on CD4+ T cells sorted from blood, taken at week 44, from a patient treated with tofacitinib. The TCR comes from a human donor with alopecia areata. The V gene is TRBV9 and the J gene is TRBJ2-7, and 13 junctional nucleotides match TRBD2. The CDR3 in this case is CASSAGTSGVYEQYF. Here is the DNA: TGTGCCAGCAGCGCCGGGACTAGCGGGGTCTACGAGCAGTACTTC.